This T cell receptor (beta chain) came from a study of blood T cell repertoires in COVID-19. Study information: The cDNA or gDNA used as material had been derived from T cells, B-cell-depleted T cells, or PBMCs.

Clones were read by immunoSEQ multiplex PCR, and TCRdb kept only the in-frame ones, dropping some. The sample contains over 200,000 clones, 65% to 85% of which appear only once. The CDR3 sequence is 13 residues long. Trimming took off 5 bases at V and 8 bases at J, with 10 bases between the two ends. Per germline, CDR1 LNHDA and CDR2 SQIVND (reference sequence). The TCR was taken from a man aged 50-60 years with active or convalescent COVID-19. The V call is TRBV19, the J call TRBJ2-6; weak D call: TRBD1 (5 bases). Sequenced: peripheral blood. This chain's CDR3 is CASSFAGPNVLTF. The DNA for the CDR3 is TGTGCCAGTAGTTTCGCAGGGCCCAACGTCCTGACTTTC.